Shown below are 23 T cell receptor beta chains from a single sample sequenced in a study of T cells in localized non-small cell lung cancer. This table comes from immunoSEQ multiplex PCR, and its TCRdb copy is limited to in-frame clones, with some not included. The sample comprises just over 70,000 clones, 70% to 90% of which are singletons, and around a fifth rests with the top ten. The sequencing here drew on peripheral blood, taken before any cancer treatment. Source of these receptors: a male donor at least 60 years old with stage III squamous cell lung carcinoma.

CDR3 region: CASSPTGPTGELFF. CDR3 coding DNA: TGTGCCAGCAGCCCTACAGGGCCCACCGGGGAGCTGTTTTTT. The chain couples TRBV7-2 to TRBJ2-2, with D perhaps TRBD1 (6 bases). CDR3 length equals 14 residues. Trimming left V 5 bases short and J 4 bases short, with 11 bases between. Germline V gene sequence: CDR1 SGHTA, CDR2 FQGNSA.

The genes are TRBV19 and TRBJ1-2; 9 bases line up with TRBD1. V lost 1 base to trimming and J lost 8 bases; unmatched junction nucleotides: 5. The germline gives CDR1 LNHDA, CDR2 SQIVND (reference sequence). The CDR3 is 14 amino acids. CDR3 sequence reads: CASSIVGQGRGYTF. CDR3 nucleotide sequence: TGTGCCAGTAGTATAGTGGGACAGGGAAGGGGCTACACCTTC.

The chain is built from TRBV9 and TRBJ1-5; D gene unclear. The CDR3 runs to 14 residues. CDR1 is SGDLS, CDR2 YYNGEE, per germline. V dropped 0 bases and J dropped 11 bases, with 15 bases sitting between them. The CDR3 here is CASSVGMATGAQHF. The CDR3 bases are TGTGCCAGCAGCGTAGGAATGGCCACGGGAGCCCAGCATTTT. Variable domain in full (rest from reference TRBV9 and TRBJ1-5): DSGVTQTPKHLITATGQRVTLRCSPRSGDLSVYWYQQSLDQGLQFLIQYYNGEERAKGNILERFSAQQFPDLHSELNLSSLELGDSALYFCASSVGMATGAQHFGDGTRLSIL.

V gene TRBV30 combines with J gene TRBJ2-7, with D tentatively TRBD1 or TRBD2 (6 bases each). V was trimmed by 3 bases and J by 5 bases, leaving 20 bases between them. Germline values: CDR1 GTSNPN, CDR2 SVGIG (reference sequence). The CDR3 is 15 residues long. Written as DNA, the CDR3 is TGTGCCTGGAGGGGCTCCGGGTGGAGGGGGAACGAGCAGTACTTC. As protein: CAWRGSGWRGNEQYF.

The rearrangement links TRBV27 to TRBJ2-3; 10 nucleotides line up with TRBD1. V was clipped by 3 bases and J by 3 bases; unmatched bases: 3. The germline V gene has CDR1 MNHEY and CDR2 SMNVEV (reference sequence). This CDR3 spans 15 amino acids. The CDR3 region is CASSFRTGGTDTQYF. CDR3 bases: TGTGCCAGCAGTTTTCGGACAGGGGGAACAGATACGCAGTATTTT.

The chain couples TRBV7-2 to TRBJ1-1; D remains ambiguous. Trimming pared 5 bases from V and 1 base from J, leaving 8 bases between. The length of the CDR3 is 13 residues. Germline V CDR1 and CDR2: SGHTA, FQGNSA. CDR3 nucleotides: TGTGCCAGCAGCCCCGTCGAGAACACTGAAGCTTTCTTT. Encoded protein: CASSPVENTEAFF. The full variable domain, its missing parts supplied by reference TRBV7-2 and TRBJ1-1, is GAGVSQSPSNKVTEKGKDVELRCDPISGHTALYWYRQSLGQGLEFLIYFQGNSAPDKSGLPSDRFSAERTGGSVSTLTIQRTQQEDSAVYLCASSPVENTEAFFGQGTRLTVV.

The chain employs TRBV4-2 and TRBJ2-2, with D perhaps TRBD1 (6 bases). V lost 6 bases to trimming and J lost 5 bases, with 16 bases between them. CDR3 length equals 15 residues. The germline gives CDR1 LGHNA, CDR2 YNFKEQ. The CDR3 loop reads CASSPTGMSTGELFF. As DNA, the CDR3 is TGTGCCAGCAGTCCAACAGGGATGAGTACCGGGGAGCTGTTTTTT.

This chain connects TRBV28 to TRBJ1-3; D gene unclear. In germline, CDR1 is MDHEN, CDR2 SYDVKM. Between the trimmed V and J ends, which lost 8 bases and 3 bases, there was a span of 11 bases. The CDR3 covers 13 residues. The CDR3 DNA reads TGTGCCAGCGAGGGCAGTAGTGGAAACACCATATATTTT. It translates to CASEGSSGNTIYF.

The V call is TRBV28, the J call TRBJ1-6, with 7 bases identical to TRBD1. The CDR3 is 13 residues long. Germline CDR1 reads MDHEN; CDR2 reads SYDVKM. With 5 bases clipped from V and 11 bases from J, the junction kept 6 bases outside the gene matches. The CDR3 reads CASSPRGQAPLHF. DNA for the CDR3: TGTGCCAGCAGTCCTAGAGGACAGGCACCCCTCCACTTT.

The V call is TRBV27, the J call TRBJ2-7; no definite D call. V was clipped by 0 bases and J by 7 bases, with 13 bases between them. Germline loops: CDR1 MNHEY, CDR2 SMNVEV (reference sequence). CDR3 size: 14 residues. CDR3 region: CASSLSRGDGEQYF. CDR3 coding DNA: TGTGCCAGCAGTTTATCTCGTGGGGATGGAGAGCAGTACTTC.

The chain couples TRBV5-6 to TRBJ1-4, with D perhaps TRBD1 (6 bases). The CDR3 covers 15 residues. Trimming cost V 6 bases and J 2 bases, with 14 bases left between them. Germline V gives CDR1 SGHDT, CDR2 YYEEEE. The CDR3 protein is CASTPGGTTNEKLFF. DNA for the CDR3: TGTGCCAGCACCCCGGGGGGCACGACTAATGAAAAACTGTTTTTT.

This chain connects TRBV5-1 to TRBJ1-6; D ambiguous. Germline V lookup: CDR1 SGHRS, CDR2 YFSETQ. The V end was cut by 0 bases, the J end by 8 bases, with 9 bases between. The CDR3 consists of 14 residues. CDR3 protein: CASSLEAGDSPLHF. As DNA, the CDR3 is TGCGCCAGCAGCTTGGAAGCCGGGGATTCACCCCTCCACTTT.

The sample holds a few counts of this clone. The V call is TRBV15, the J call TRBJ1-4; D is uncertain. Germline loops: CDR1 LNHNV, CDR2 YYDKDF (reference sequence). The V end was cut by 0 bases, the J end by 8 bases, with 10 bases between. The CDR3 is 14 residues long. CDR3 coding DNA: TGTGCCACCAGCAGAGAGCCTGGTGGGGAAAAACTGTTTTTT. It encodes CATSREPGGEKLFF. Full variable domain (outside the CDR3, taken from reference TRBV15 and TRBJ1-4): DAMVIQNPRYQVTQFGKPVTLSCSQTLNHNVMYWYQQKSSQAPKLLFHYYDKDFNNEADTPDNFQSRRPNTSFCFLDIRSPGLGDTAMYLCATSREPGGEKLFFGSGTQLSVL.

The V gene is TRBV19, the J gene TRBJ2-1; the D gene could be TRBD1 or TRBD2 (5 bases each). CDR1 and CDR2 from the germline V gene are LNHDA and SQIVND (reference sequence). V was cut by 4 bases and J by 7 bases, with 17 bases left in between. CDR3 length: 15 amino acids. CDR3 amino acids: CASSTPGRRLNEQFF. The CDR3 DNA follows: TGTGCCAGTAGTACTCCGGGACGGAGGCTAAATGAGCAGTTCTTC.

CDR3 amino acids: CASSQDNTYGYTF. The CDR3 DNA sequence: TGTGCCAGCAGCCAGGACAATACCTATGGCTACACCTTC. The chain couples TRBV4-2 to TRBJ1-2; D might be TRBD1 (5 bases). CDR3 length equals 13 residues. V was cut by 3 bases and J by 4 bases, with 9 bases left in between. Germline V gene data show CDR1 as LGHNA and CDR2 as YNFKEQ.

V is TRBV30 and J is TRBJ2-2, with 9 bases that match TRBD1. V was pared by 5 bases and J by 4 bases, with 8 bases of the junction left unmatched. Germline loops: CDR1 GTSNPN, CDR2 SVGIG (reference sequence). The length of the CDR3 is 15 residues. The CDR3 DNA follows: TGTGCCTGGCAGCCGGGACAGGGTCTCACCGGGGAGCTGTTTTTT. Amino acids: CAWQPGQGLTGELFF.

The V call is TRBV28, the J call TRBJ1-2; D unresolved. Germline assignment: CDR1 MDHEN and CDR2 SYDVKM. The CDR3 sequence is 14 residues long. The germline V and J ends were trimmed by 7 bases and 1 base, with 13 bases remaining between them. CDR3 in DNA: TGTGCCAGCACTACCAGCCCCCTTAACTATGGCTACACCTTC. Protein product: CASTTSPLNYGYTF.

Details on this clone: Different DNA sequences within this sample yield the same CDR3. V is TRBV5-1 and J is TRBJ1-3; the D is unclear. CDR3 length: 15 residues. Germline-derived CDR1 and CDR2 are SGHRS and YFSETQ. Trimming pared 0 bases from V and 0 bases from J, leaving 7 bases between. CDR3 sequence reads: CASSLDGNSGNTIYF. The DNA of the CDR3 is TGCGCCAGCAGCTTGGATGGTAACTCTGGAAACACCATATATTTT. The whole variable domain, filled in from reference TRBV5-1 and TRBJ1-3, reads KAGVTQTPRYLIKTRGQQVTLSCSPISGHRSVSWYQQTPGQGLQFLFEYFSETQRNKGNFPGRFSGRQFSNSRSEMNVSTLELGDSALYLCASSLDGNSGNTIYFGEGSWLTVV.

The chain employs TRBV19 and TRBJ1-1; D is ambiguous. The CDR3 is made up of 13 amino acids. V gave up 5 bases and J gave up 5 bases, with 12 bases separating them. Germline lookup yields CDR1 LNHDA and CDR2 SQIVND (reference sequence). DNA of the CDR3: TGTGCCAGTAGTTTGTATGTCAGGACTGAAGCTTTCTTT. Translating it yields CASSLYVRTEAFF.

In its sample, this clone was seen a few times. CDR3 sequence (DNA): TGTGCCAGCAAAGGCCGACAGGGAGGCACTGAAGCTTTCTTT. The encoded protein is CASKGRQGGTEAFF. The chain couples TRBV25-1 to TRBJ1-1; TRBD1 aligns across 7 bases. With 7 bases clipped from V and 4 bases from J, the junction kept 9 bases outside the gene matches. There are 14 residues in the CDR3. Germline CDR1 MGHDK, CDR2 SYGVNS.

The chain couples TRBV6-4 to TRBJ2-5; 9 bases align to TRBD1. The germline V gene encodes CDR1 MRHNA and CDR2 SNTAGT. This CDR3 has 14 residues. V was clipped by 5 bases and J by 5 bases; unmatched bases: 6. The CDR3 DNA follows: TGTGCCAGCAGTCCGGACAGGGGATCGGAGACCCAGTACTTC. This gives the protein CASSPDRGSETQYF.

Points on this clone: Other DNA sequences in the same sample also yield this CDR3. The rearrangement joins TRBV6-5 to TRBJ1-1; a possible D gene is TRBD1 (5 bases). CDR1 is MNHEY, CDR2 SVGAGI, per germline. The CDR3 is 11 amino acids. V lost 6 bases to trimming and J lost 4 bases, with 6 bases between them. The CDR3 is CASRRGTEAFF. For the CDR3, the DNA is TGTGCCAGCAGGAGGGGCACTGAAGCTTTCTTT.

The chain has TRBV6-5 and TRBJ1-2, with TRBD1 identical over 10 bases. The CDR3 contains 15 residues. Germline V CDR1 and CDR2: MNHEY, SVGAGI. Losses at the gene ends were 7 bases for V and 8 bases for J; bases not matched to a gene: 13. The CDR3 region is CASTTLGQGNYGYTF. The CDR3 region has the DNA TGTGCCAGCACCACGCTGGGACAGGGGAATTACGGCTACACCTTC.